This is a list of T cell receptor beta chains from one sample in a study of blood T cell repertoires in COVID-19. Clones were sequenced by immunoSEQ multiplex PCR, and TCRdb holds only the in-frame ones, with some missing. The profile shows roughly 120,000 clones, more than 70% of them singletons. The sequencing input was peripheral blood. These receptors were collected from a human donor in a cohort sampled during active COVID-19. CDR3s include the opening cysteine and the closing phenylalanine or tryptophan. Each record gives: clone size, D gene, J gene, V gene, CDR3 DNA, CDR3 protein. The D gene is left open where the match is weak. Clone size, where shown, is once, few, many, or a class for clones that have expanded.

clone_size: NA
d_call: NA
j_call: TRBJ2-6
v_call: TRBV19
cdr3_nt: TGTGCCAGTACCCAACAGGGAAGTGGGGCCAACGTCCTGACTTTC
cdr3_aa: CASTQQGSGANVLTF

clone_size: NA
d_call: NA
j_call: TRBJ2-7
v_call: TRBV6-5
cdr3_nt: TGTGCCAGCAGACGAAAGACTCCTAGCTCCTACGAGCAGTACTTC
cdr3_aa: CASRRKTPSSYEQYF

clone_size: few
d_call: TRBD2
j_call: TRBJ2-2
v_call: TRBV9
cdr3_nt: TGTGCCAGCAGCCCCACGGGCGGGAGTTACACCGGGGAGCTGTTTTTT
cdr3_aa: CASSPTGGSYTGELFF

clone_size: few
d_call: NA
j_call: TRBJ1-3
v_call: TRBV15
cdr3_nt: TGTGCCACCAGCGAGTACTCTGGAAACACCATATATTTT
cdr3_aa: CATSEYSGNTIYF

clone_size: few
d_call: TRBD2
j_call: TRBJ2-7
v_call: TRBV2
cdr3_nt: TGTGCCAGCAGTGAAGGGACTAGCGGGAGTACAGGCGAGCAGTACTTC
cdr3_aa: CASSEGTSGSTGEQYF

clone_size: NA
d_call: NA
j_call: TRBJ1-4
v_call: TRBV19
cdr3_nt: TGTGCCAGTAGCAGGGCCTCAAAGGGGGAAAAACTGTTTTTT
cdr3_aa: CASSRASKGEKLFF

clone_size: NA
d_call: NA
j_call: TRBJ1-2
v_call: TRBV10-2
cdr3_nt: TGCGCCAGCAGTGATAATCCGACAGGTCACTATGGCTACACCTTC
cdr3_aa: CASSDNPTGHYGYTF

clone_size: NA
d_call: TRBD1
j_call: TRBJ2-7
v_call: TRBV2
cdr3_nt: TGTGCCAGCCTACTCATGGGACAGGGAGCCGAGCAGTACTTC
cdr3_aa: CASLLMGQGAEQYF

clone_size: NA
d_call: TRBD2
j_call: TRBJ2-5
v_call: TRBV13
cdr3_nt: TGTGCCAGCAGCTTGACTAGCGAAGAGACCCAGTACTTC
cdr3_aa: CASSLTSEETQYF

clone_size: NA
d_call: NA
j_call: TRBJ2-7
v_call: TRBV30
cdr3_nt: TGTGCCTGGAGTCCGGGGTCGAGCTCCTACGAGCAGTACTTC
cdr3_aa: CAWSPGSSSYEQYF

clone_size: NA
d_call: NA
j_call: TRBJ2-7
v_call: TRBV11-1
cdr3_nt: TGTGCCAGCAGCTTAAACGGGGGAAACTACGAGCAGTACTTC
cdr3_aa: CASSLNGGNYEQYF

clone_size: few
d_call: TRBD1
j_call: TRBJ2-7
v_call: TRBV7-9
cdr3_nt: TGTGCCAGCAGCAACCGGGACAGGGGCTACGAGCAGTACTTC
cdr3_aa: CASSNRDRGYEQYF

clone_size: NA
d_call: NA
j_call: TRBJ2-7
v_call: TRBV5-8
cdr3_nt: TGTGCCAGCAGCTTGGGGAGGGGAAACGAGCAGTACTTC
cdr3_aa: CASSLGRGNEQYF

clone_size: once
d_call: NA
j_call: TRBJ1-2
v_call: TRBV6-5
cdr3_nt: TGTGCCAGCAGTCCCTCGGGGGGTGATCAGGACTACACCTTC
cdr3_aa: CASSPSGGDQDYTF

clone_size: NA
d_call: NA
j_call: TRBJ1-3
v_call: TRBV7-9
cdr3_nt: TGTGCCAGCAGCTTAGCTCAGGGGACTGGAAACACCATATATTTT
cdr3_aa: CASSLAQGTGNTIYF

clone_size: once
d_call: TRBD1
j_call: TRBJ1-1
v_call: TRBV27
cdr3_nt: TGTGCCAGCAGTTTACTAGGGGGCGCGCGGACTGAAGCTTTCTTT
cdr3_aa: CASSLLGGARTEAFF

clone_size: NA
d_call: TRBD1
j_call: TRBJ1-2
v_call: TRBV9
cdr3_nt: TGTGCCAGCAGCGGGGCGACAGGGACCTATGGCTACACCTTC
cdr3_aa: CASSGATGTYGYTF

clone_size: few
d_call: NA
j_call: TRBJ1-6
v_call: TRBV6-6
cdr3_nt: TGTGCCAGCAGTGGCAGGACCAAGGGGTCACCCCTCCACTTT
cdr3_aa: CASSGRTKGSPLHF

clone_size: few
d_call: NA
j_call: TRBJ1-4
v_call: TRBV25-1
cdr3_nt: TGTGCCAGCAGGGAAGAACGGAATGAAAAACTGTTTTTT
cdr3_aa: CASREERNEKLFF

clone_size: NA
d_call: NA
j_call: TRBJ1-1
v_call: TRBV7-9
cdr3_nt: TGTGCCAGCAGCTTCGGGGGGTCCGAAGCTTTCTTT
cdr3_aa: CASSFGGSEAFF

clone_size: few
d_call: TRBD1
j_call: TRBJ2-7
v_call: TRBV2
cdr3_nt: TGTGCCAGCAGTGTGGGCCTCACAGGGGCCCCGCGCTACGAGCAGTACTTC
cdr3_aa: CASSVGLTGAPRYEQYF

clone_size: NA
d_call: TRBD1
j_call: TRBJ1-1
v_call: TRBV4-1
cdr3_nt: TGCGCCAGCAGCCAAGAACAGGGGGTAGGGACTGAAGCTTTCTTT
cdr3_aa: CASSQEQGVGTEAFF

clone_size: NA
d_call: TRBD1
j_call: TRBJ2-7
v_call: TRBV19
cdr3_nt: TGTACCACACCCTCCCGGAGGACAGGGCCCTACGAGCAGTACTTC
cdr3_aa: CTTPSRRTGPYEQYF

clone_size: NA
d_call: TRBD1
j_call: TRBJ2-7
v_call: TRBV6-1
cdr3_nt: TGTGCCAGCAGTGTAGCCGGGACAGGGGACTACGAGCAGTACTTC
cdr3_aa: CASSVAGTGDYEQYF

clone_size: NA
d_call: TRBD1
j_call: TRBJ2-3
v_call: TRBV19
cdr3_nt: TGTGCCAGTAGTCCGGGACAGCGGTTTAGTAATACGCAGTATTTT
cdr3_aa: CASSPGQRFSNTQYF

clone_size: NA
d_call: TRBD1
j_call: TRBJ1-2
v_call: TRBV28
cdr3_nt: TGTGCCAGCACCTACCGGACAGGGGGCGATGGCTACACCTTC
cdr3_aa: CASTYRTGGDGYTF